Listed here are 27 T cell receptor beta chains from one sample, sequenced in a study of T cells in Graves' hyperthyroidism and ophthalmopathy. The TCR beta CDR3 regions underwent amplification using RNA transcripts as the source. RT-PCR in the first round (using the HTBI primer set) targeted the TCR CDR3. TCRdb reanalysed the multiplex PCR reads using MiXCR and keeps one entry per CDR3 protein. The sample shows 380,000 or so distinct CDR3 sequences, about 15% of them seen only once. What was sequenced was blood. All receptors come from a woman aged 25 to 39 with Graves' hyperthyroidism.

This clonotype was seen many times. The chain links TRBV11-2 to TRBJ2-6; 11 nucleotides match TRBD2. CDR1 and CDR2 from the germline V gene are SGHAT and FQNNGV. The CDR3 sequence is 17 residues long. The ends lost 0 bases at V and 2 bases at J; junction bases unmatched: 0. The chain's CDR3 is CASSLELAGAGANVLTF. CDR3 coding DNA: TGTGCCAGCAGCTTAGAACTAGCGGGAGCTGGGGCCAACGTCCTGACTTTC.

The chain recombines TRBV20-1 with TRBJ1-4; weak D call: TRBD1 (5 bases). V was shortened by 5 bases and J by 4 bases, with 14 bases between the two germline ends. The CDR3 totals 14 residues. The germline CDR1 and CDR2 sequences are DFQATT and SNEGSKA (reference sequence). The CDR3 loop reads CSASWGGLNEKLFF. For the CDR3, the DNA is TGCAGTGCTTCCTGGGGCGGGCTTAATGAAAAACTGTTTTTT.

The gene calls are TRBV5-1 and TRBJ2-3; no definite D call. Trimming removed 0 bases from V and 2 bases from J, with 16 bases in between. CDR1 and CDR2 (germline): SGHRS, YFSETQ. This CDR3 has 17 amino acids. CDR3 bases: TGCGCCAGCAGCTTGGTCGCGAGGCAGATCCCCACAGATACGCAGTATTTT. It translates to CASSLVARQIPTDTQYF.

This chain connects TRBV18 to TRBJ2-1, with 10 nucleotides matching TRBD1. The germline V gene encodes CDR1 KGHSH and CDR2 LQKENI. V dropped 6 bases and J dropped 3; count of bases not matched to a gene: 5. The CDR3 totals 15 residues. The CDR3 here is CASSLGTGDYNEQFF. As DNA, the CDR3 is TGTGCCAGCTCTCTCGGGACAGGGGACTACAATGAGCAGTTCTTC.

The chain couples TRBV3-1 to TRBJ2-1; 8 bases fit TRBD2. CDR3 length equals 14 residues. The junction had 6 bases not matched to a gene; V was cut back by 7 bases and J by 4 bases. Per germline, CDR1 LGHDT and CDR2 YNNKEL (reference sequence). The CDR3 DNA sequence: TGTGCCAGCAACCATCCGGGGGGGTACAATGAGCAGTTCTTC. It specifies CASNHPGGYNEQFF.

V is TRBV19 and J is TRBJ1-2, with 10 bases identical to TRBD1. This CDR3 region has 13 residues. Trimming at V came to 6 bases and at J to 6 bases, leaving 4 bases not matched to a gene. Germline V CDR1 and CDR2: LNHDA, SQIVND (reference sequence). Here the CDR3 reads CASRDRGRHGYTF. The DNA for the CDR3 is TGTGCCAGTAGAGACAGGGGGCGTCATGGCTACACCTTC.

This clonotype was detected ten times or more. This chain joins TRBV12-3 or TRBV12-4 and TRBJ2-7; 12 bases match TRBD2. V lost 7 bases, J lost 4 bases, and 5 bases stayed unmatched. There are 14 residues in the CDR3. The CDR3 DNA reads as TGTGCCAGCAAACCAGGGACTAGCGGGTACGAGCAGTACTTC. Its translation: CASKPGTSGYEQYF.

Many counts were recorded for this clonotype. The V call is TRBV11-2, the J call TRBJ1-1, with D hard to call. V lost 3 bases and J lost 4, with 18 bases in between. Per the germline V gene, CDR1 is SGHAT and CDR2 is FQNNGV. This CDR3 contains 16 residues. The CDR3 loop reads CASSLGFQDGRTEAFF. DNA of the CDR3: TGTGCCAGCAGCTTGGGTTTCCAGGACGGGCGCACTGAAGCTTTCTTT.

V is TRBV4-2 and J is TRBJ2-2; tentative D call: TRBD1 (6 bases). The CDR3 is 15 amino acids. CDR1 LGHNA and CDR2 YNFKEQ come from the germline V gene. V shed 3 bases and J shed 6 bases, with 14 bases lying between them. CDR3 DNA sequence: TGTGCCAGCAGCCAGACGGGACAACAGTCCGGGGAGCTGTTTTTT. As protein: CASSQTGQQSGELFF.

The chain employs TRBV5-1 and TRBJ2-3; D gene ambiguous. Germline V CDR1 and CDR2: SGHRS, YFSETQ. The V end was cut by 6 bases, the J end by 5 bases, with 13 bases between. This CDR3 has 13 amino acids. Here the CDR3 reads CASTLSPLDTQYF. The CDR3 DNA follows: TGCGCCAGCACATTATCCCCTCTAGATACGCAGTATTTT.

This clonotype showed up just a few times. V usage is TRBV30 and J usage is TRBJ2-5, with 7 positions matching TRBD2. The CDR3 has 13 residues. Per the germline V gene, CDR1 is GTSNPN and CDR2 is SVGIG (reference sequence). V was clipped by 2 bases and J by 2 bases; unmatched bases: 2. The CDR3 DNA sequence: TGTGCCTGGAGTCGTAGCGGGCAAGAGACCCAGTACTTC. Protein: CAWSRSGQETQYF.

V usage is TRBV10-3 and J usage is TRBJ1-1; D not certain. Germline V lookup: CDR1 ENHRY, CDR2 SYGVKD. The CDR3 contains 14 residues. Trimming took 3 bases from V and 5 from J, leaving 13 bases between them. The CDR3 DNA sequence: TGTGCCATCAGTGACCATATGAGTGGGACTGAAGCTTTCTTT. It encodes CAISDHMSGTEAFF.

The sample holds many counts of this clonotype. J is TRBJ2-5 and V is TRBV3-1; D may match TRBD1 or TRBD2 (5 bases each). Trimming pared 1 base from V and 5 bases from J, leaving 11 bases between. CDR3 size: 14 residues. Germline-derived CDR1 and CDR2 are LGHDT and YNNKEL (reference sequence). The DNA for the CDR3 is TGTGCCAGCAGCCAAGTGACGGGGCGGGAGACCCAGTACTTC. Its translation: CASSQVTGRETQYF.

The sample holds many counts of this clonotype. The genes are TRBV30 and TRBJ1-6, with D hard to call. The CDR3 length is 13 residues. Deletions cut 3 bases from V and 5 bases from J, with 8 bases between. CDR1 is GTSNPN, CDR2 SVGIG, per germline (reference sequence). The CDR3 sequence: CAWSPGDNSPLHF. The CDR3, as DNA: TGTGCCTGGAGCCCCGGGGATAATTCACCCCTCCACTTT.

The chain recombines TRBV5-6 with TRBJ1-1; no clear D gene. Germline-derived CDR1 and CDR2 are SGHDT and YYEEEE. The CDR3 is 12 residues long. V was trimmed by 3 bases and J by 5 bases, leaving 8 bases between them. CDR3 protein: CASSSIRTEAFF. In DNA form, the CDR3 reads TGTGCCAGCAGCTCGATAAGGACTGAAGCTTTCTTT.

This clonotype was counted at least ten times. V usage is TRBV12-3 or TRBV12-4 and J usage is TRBJ2-3; no clear D. The ends were cut back, 6 bases at V and 5 bases at J, with 6 bases in the middle. The CDR3 is 11 residues long. CDR3 in amino acids: CASSSGDTQYF. Written as DNA, the CDR3 is TGTGCCAGCAGCTCCGGAGATACGCAGTATTTT.

The chain employs TRBV6-2 or TRBV6-3 and TRBJ2-2; D may be TRBD1 (5 bases). Germline CDR1 MNHEY, CDR2 SVGEGT. The CDR3 has 15 residues. V was pared by 11 bases and J by 0 bases, with 16 bases between. The CDR3 here is CAARRTFANTGELFF. DNA for the CDR3: TGTGCCGCACGACGGACATTCGCGAACACCGGGGAGCTGTTTTTT.

Turning to this clonotype: One end of the junction varies from germline; a read error may be responsible. CDR3 nucleotides: TGCAGTGCTACTGGGAGGGCCGAGACCCAGTCCTTC. It codes for CSATGRAETQSF. V usage is TRBV20-1 and J usage is TRBJ2-5; 7 nucleotides match TRBD2. CDR1 and CDR2 from the germline V gene are DFQATT and SNEGSKA (reference sequence). The CDR3 is 12 amino acids.

The V call is TRBV10-3, the J call TRBJ1-2; 7 positions match TRBD1. V gave up 11 bases and J gave up 2 bases; unmatched junction bases: 11. Germline assignment: CDR1 ENHRY and CDR2 SYGVKD. The CDR3 consists of 14 residues. The DNA for the CDR3 is TGTGCCGTAGGCAGGGGGGGGAGAAACTATGGCTACACCTTC. This encodes CAVGRGGRNYGYTF.

In its sample, this clonotype was seen many times. The chain couples TRBV7-2 to TRBJ1-2; maybe TRBD1 (5 bases). In germline, CDR1 is SGHTA, CDR2 FQGNSA. The ends were cut back, 1 base at V and 8 bases at J, with 11 bases in the middle. The CDR3 covers 13 residues. For the CDR3, the DNA is TGTGCCAGCAGCTTAGAGGTGCACAGGGGCTACACCTTC. It encodes CASSLEVHRGYTF.

The table lists this clonotype with many counts. The CDR3 nucleotides read TGTGCCACCAGTGAGCAGGGATTCACAGATACGCAGTATTTT. It specifies CATSEQGFTDTQYF. The chain is built from TRBV24-1 and TRBJ2-3; D perhaps matches TRBD1 (5 bases). The CDR3 is 14 amino acids. Germline values: CDR1 KGHDR, CDR2 SFDVKD. The V gene lost 4 bases and the J gene lost 2 bases, with 9 bases spanning the gap.

This clonotype appeared many times. The chain carries TRBV5-1 and TRBJ2-3; D perhaps matches TRBD2 (5 bases). The germline V gene encodes CDR1 SGHRS and CDR2 YFSETQ. The CDR3 consists of 15 residues. The germline V and J ends were trimmed by 0 bases and 2 bases, with 10 bases remaining between them. The CDR3, as DNA: TGCGCCAGCAGCTTGGGCGCGGGTGCCACAGATACGCAGTATTTT. Translating gives CASSLGAGATDTQYF.

This clonotype was seen ten or more times. The chain combines TRBV15 with TRBJ1-1; perhaps TRBD1 as D (5 bases). The germline V gene encodes CDR1 LNHNV and CDR2 YYDKDF (reference sequence). This CDR3 is built from 13 residues. V lost 0 bases and J lost 10, with 12 bases in between. CDR3 in DNA: TGTGCCACCAGCAGAGATATTTGGCAGGGAGCTTTCTTT. Its translation: CATSRDIWQGAFF.

As for this clonotype: The junction departs from germline at one end; a sequencing error may be responsible. This rearrangement joins TRBV19 to TRBJ2-7, with D maybe TRBD2 (5 bases). Germline V gene data show CDR1 as LNHDA and CDR2 as SQIVND (reference sequence). The CDR3 has 14 amino acids. Here the CDR3 reads CASKLENNSHEQYF. DNA of the CDR3: TGTGCCAGCAAACTAGAAAATAACTCCCACGAGCAGTACTTC. Drawing the rest from reference TRBV19 and TRBJ2-7, the complete variable domain is DGGITQSPKYLFRKEGQNVTLSCEQNLNHDAMYWYRQDPGQGLRLIYYSQIVNDFQKGDIAEGYSVSREKKESFPLTVTSAQKNPTAFYLCASKLENNSHEQYFGPGTRLTVT.

The V and J genes are TRBV29-1 and TRBJ1-4; D might be TRBD1 (5 bases). Germline V CDR1 and CDR2: SQVTM, ANQGSEA. The length of the CDR3 is 11 residues. V lost 6 bases, J lost 7 bases, and 9 bases lay in between. As DNA, the CDR3 is TGCAGCGTGGGGGTCGGTGAAAAACTGTTTTTT. It is translated as CSVGVGEKLFF.

At least ten counts were recorded for this clonotype. CDR3 loop: CSAREAGTSGNYEQFF. CDR3 DNA sequence: TGCAGTGCTAGAGAGGCTGGGACTAGCGGGAATTATGAGCAGTTCTTC. V and J are TRBV20-1 and TRBJ2-1, with 13 positions matching TRBD2. Germline trimming cut 0 bases from V and 8 bases from J; bases unmatched to any gene: 7. Per the germline V gene, CDR1 is DFQATT and CDR2 is SNEGSKA (reference sequence). This CDR3 is built from 16 residues.

This clonotype was counted at least ten times. The CDR3 region has the DNA TGTGCCAGCAACCCCGGGACAGAGACCCAGTACTTC. It yields the protein CASNPGTETQYF. The chain combines TRBV12-3 or TRBV12-4 with TRBJ2-5, with D possibly being TRBD1 or TRBD2 (5 bases each). Trimming took off 7 bases at V and 4 bases at J, with 10 bases between the two ends. The CDR3 extends over 12 amino acids.